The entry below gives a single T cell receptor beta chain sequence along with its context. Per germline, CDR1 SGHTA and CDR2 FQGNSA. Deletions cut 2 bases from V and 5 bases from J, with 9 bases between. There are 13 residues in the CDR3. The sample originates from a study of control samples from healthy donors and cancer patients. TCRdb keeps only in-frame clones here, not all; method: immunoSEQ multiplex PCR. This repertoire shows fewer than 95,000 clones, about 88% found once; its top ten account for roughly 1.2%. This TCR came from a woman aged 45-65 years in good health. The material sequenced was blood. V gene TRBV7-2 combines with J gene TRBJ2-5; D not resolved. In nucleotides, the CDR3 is TGTGCCAGCAGCTTATCCCTCGGGGAGACCCAGTACTTC. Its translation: CASSLSLGETQYF.